This T cell receptor (beta chain) derives from a study of T cell repertoires in cytomegalovirus infection. CDR3 length equals 15 residues. With 6 bases removed from V and 8 bases from J, the gap between germline ends came to 22 bases. Using its own MiXCR run on the reads, TCRdb lists one record per CDR3 protein. The sample includes around 800,000 distinct CDR3 sequences, roughly 33% of them seen just once. Of note for this clonotype: Its antigen remains unknown.

The TCR comes from a human donor in good health (CMV status not recorded). Some clones in this sample may be carry-over from other donors' samples. The source was cultured CD8+ T cells from PBMCs, collected from culture after CMV antigen stimulation. The rearrangement joins TRBV12-3 or TRBV12-4 to TRBJ1-2; D is undetermined. CDR3 in DNA: TGTGCCAGCAGCATTTCCCGCAATCGACCTGCCGGCTACACCTTC. Amino acid sequence: CASSISRNRPAGYTF.